This TCR beta chain was documented in a study of cytomegalovirus exposure and HLA in healthy donors. Study as a whole: The study's early data release held tens of millions of unique TCRs from HLA-typed donors.

With 60 Vbeta and 13 Jbeta primers, the PCR was carried out. The protocol was immunoSEQ multiplex PCR, while the TCRdb copy is restricted to in-frame clones and leaves out a portion. The repertoire holds 150,000 or so clones, with 83% as singletons. What was sequenced was PBMCs. The clonotype originates from a man aged 45 to 65 in good health and CMV-seropositive.

CDR3 region: CASSPRSTGGTDTQYF. CDR3 sequence (DNA): TGTGCCAGCAGTCCTAGATCGACAGGGGGCACAGATACGCAGTATTTT. This rearrangement joins TRBV27 to TRBJ2-3; 8 bases are a match to TRBD1. Trimming at V came to 5 bases and at J to 1 base, leaving 8 bases not matched to a gene. The CDR3 has 16 amino acids. CDR1 and CDR2 (germline): MNHEY, SMNVEV (reference sequence).